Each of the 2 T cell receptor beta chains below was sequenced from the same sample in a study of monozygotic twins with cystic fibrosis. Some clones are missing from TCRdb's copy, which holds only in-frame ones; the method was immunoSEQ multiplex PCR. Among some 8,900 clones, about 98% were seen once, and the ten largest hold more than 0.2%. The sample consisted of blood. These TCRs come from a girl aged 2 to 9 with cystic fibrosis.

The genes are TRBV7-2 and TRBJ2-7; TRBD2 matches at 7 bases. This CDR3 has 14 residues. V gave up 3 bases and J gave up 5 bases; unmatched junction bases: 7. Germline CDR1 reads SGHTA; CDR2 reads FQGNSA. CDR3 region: CASSFGGSVNEQYF. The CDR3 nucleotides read TGTGCCAGCAGCTTTGGCGGGAGCGTCAACGAGCAGTACTTC.

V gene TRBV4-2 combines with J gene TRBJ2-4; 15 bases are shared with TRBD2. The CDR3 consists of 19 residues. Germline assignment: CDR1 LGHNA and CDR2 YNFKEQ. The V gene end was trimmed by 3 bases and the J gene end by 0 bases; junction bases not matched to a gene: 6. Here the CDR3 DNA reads TGTGCCAGCAGCCAGGGAGGACTAGCGGGAGGGATAGCCAAAAACATTCAGTACTTC. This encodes CASSQGGLAGGIAKNIQYF.